Below, one T cell receptor beta chain is given with its context. Described time point: baseline, week 1 (first vaccination visit). Sample treatment: pre-vaccination baseline after standard-of-care therapy. There were new WHO grade 3 or 4 astrocytomas in the donors, and these were IDH1-mutant and ATRX-lost. This specimen belongs to a study of a mutant IDH1 vaccine in newly diagnosed glioma. Whole-study context: Former treatment meant radiotherapy, temozolomide, or both; the majority had gotten both.

Data came from immunoSEQ multiplex PCR; TCRdb stores just in-frame clones and leaves some out. The repertoire consists of tens of thousands of clones, with 80% to 90% occurring once and the leading ten covering around 7%. Per germline, CDR1 SGDLS and CDR2 YYNGEE. This CDR3 region has 13 residues. V lost 0 bases to trimming and J lost 6 bases, with 10 bases between them. Sequenced material: PBMCs, taken from a glioma patient treated with radiotherapy, temozolomide or both. The rearrangement uses TRBV9 and TRBJ2-7; D may be TRBD1 (6 bases). The receptor's source is a woman aged 50 to 60 with glioma. As DNA, the CDR3 is TGTGCCAGCAGCGTAGAGGGGGTACGCGAGCAGTACTTC. This sequence encodes CASSVEGVREQYF.